Following are 18 T cell receptor beta chains from one sample sequenced in a study of T cells in localized non-small cell lung cancer. Repertoires were generated with immunoSEQ multiplex PCR, while TCRdb's copy carries only in-frame clones and drops some. The table records approximately 60,000 clones, under 90% of them present only once. The material sequenced was peripheral blood, taken before any cancer treatment. The receptors were gathered from a woman aged 35 to 70 with stage I lung adenocarcinoma.

The rearrangement joins TRBV7-2 to TRBJ2-1, with D possibly being TRBD1 (6 bases). CDR1 is SGHTA and CDR2 is FQGNSA in the germline V gene. This CDR3 has 16 residues. The V and J ends lost 2 bases and 3 bases respectively, with 14 bases between them. The CDR3 DNA reads TGTGCCAGCAGCTTACTGCCCCCGACAGGCTACAATGAGCAGTTCTTC. Protein product: CASSLLPPTGYNEQFF.

The V and J genes are TRBV5-5 and TRBJ1-2; 8 bases line up with TRBD1. Germline V CDR1 and CDR2: SGHKS, YYEKEE (reference sequence). V shed 2 bases, J shed 6 bases, and the junction held 6 bases outside the gene matches. The CDR3 is 14 residues long. The CDR3 reads CASSLSQGADGYTF. The CDR3, as DNA: TGTGCCAGCAGCTTAAGTCAGGGGGCCGATGGCTACACCTTC.

The gene calls are TRBV6-4 and TRBJ2-1; TRBD2 matches 7 bases. Germline V gene sequence: CDR1 MRHNA, CDR2 SNTAGT. The CDR3 runs to 15 residues. V lost 0 bases to trimming and J lost 4 bases; unmatched junction nucleotides: 3. The CDR3 DNA sequence: TGTGCCAGCAGTGACTCGGCGGGAGAGTACAATGAGCAGTTCTTC. This sequence encodes CASSDSAGEYNEQFF.

This chain joins TRBV6-5 and TRBJ2-3; D perhaps matches TRBD1 (5 bases). V lost 6 bases, J lost 0 bases, and 13 bases lay in between. Germline values: CDR1 MNHEY, CDR2 SVGAGI. CDR3 length: 15 amino acids. As DNA, the CDR3 is TGTGCCAGCAGACCCCAGGGTACTAGCACAGATACGCAGTATTTT. It translates to CASRPQGTSTDTQYF.

The J gene is TRBJ1-1, the V gene TRBV6-5; D is uncertain. There are 13 residues in the CDR3. Germline V gene lookup returns CDR1 MNHEY and CDR2 SVGAGI. Trimming removed 5 bases at V and 5 bases at J, with 12 bases between. CDR3 sequence: CASSTALGTEAFF. CDR3 bases: TGTGCCAGCAGTACAGCCCTGGGGACTGAAGCTTTCTTT.

This clone was observed once. The chain uses TRBV29-1 and TRBJ2-1; possible D gene TRBD1, 7 bases. V was clipped by 4 bases and J by 9 bases, with 28 bases between them. Germline-derived CDR1 and CDR2 are SQVTM and ANQGSEA. There are 17 residues in the CDR3. The CDR3: CSVGRVGTAGGSPEQFF. CDR3 DNA sequence: TGCAGCGTTGGTAGAGTCGGGACAGCGGGCGGAAGCCCTGAGCAGTTCTTC.

V is TRBV29-1 and J is TRBJ1-4; D gene unclear. The germline V and J ends were trimmed by 6 bases and 3 bases, with 8 bases remaining between them. Germline V gene sequence: CDR1 SQVTM, CDR2 ANQGSEA. There are 12 residues in the CDR3. The chain's CDR3 is CSVENSNEKLFF. DNA of the CDR3: TGCAGCGTGGAGAACTCTAATGAAAAACTGTTTTTT. The variable domain in full, with the rest retrieved from reference TRBV29-1 and TRBJ1-4, is SAVISQKPSRDICQRGTSLTIQCQVDSQVTMMFWYRQQPGQSLTLIATANQGSEATYESGFVIDKFPISRPNLTFSTLTVSNMSPEDSSIYLCSVENSNEKLFFGSGTQLSVL.

CDR3 in amino acids: CASSTRTSGGTDTQYF. The CDR3 nucleotides are TGTGCCAGCAGCACCCGGACTAGCGGGGGCACAGATACGCAGTATTTT. The chain has TRBV11-2 and TRBJ2-3; the match to TRBD2 covers 12 bases. This CDR3 comprises 16 residues. Germline trimming cut 5 bases from V and 1 base from J; bases unmatched to any gene: 4. Germline assignment: CDR1 SGHAT and CDR2 FQNNGV.

The J gene is TRBJ1-4, the V gene TRBV4-2; 9 positions agree with TRBD1. Germline V CDR1 and CDR2: LGHNA, YNFKEQ. J lost 0 bases, V lost 0 bases, and 14 bases had no gene match. This CDR3 is built from 21 residues. The CDR3 here is CASSQDTGGHWRVATNEKLFF. CDR3 DNA: TGTGCCAGCAGCCAAGATACAGGGGGCCATTGGAGGGTTGCAACTAATGAAAAACTGTTTTTT.

The chain couples TRBV9 to TRBJ2-3; D assignment may be TRBD1 or TRBD2 (6 bases each). Trimming removed 1 base at V and 0 bases at J, with 9 bases between. From germline, CDR1 is SGDLS and CDR2 YYNGEE. The CDR3 runs 15 residues. CDR3 DNA: TGTGCCAGCAGCGTAAGGGGGGTTAGCACAGATACGCAGTATTTT. This translates into CASSVRGVSTDTQYF.

This clone was observed a single time. The J gene is TRBJ1-6, the V gene TRBV5-6, with D possibly matching TRBD1 (6 bases). The CDR3 is 16 residues long. The V gene's germline CDR1 is SGHDT and CDR2 YYEEEE. Trimming removed 7 bases from V and 7 bases from J, with 21 bases in between. CDR3 DNA: TGTGCCAGCGGGCGAAGAACAGGGTCTCGAAATTCACCCCTCCACTTT. Protein: CASGRRTGSRNSPLHF.

The genes are TRBV13 and TRBJ1-1, with 9 bases fitting TRBD1. V gave up 5 bases and J gave up 4 bases; unmatched junction bases: 11. Looked up from germline, CDR1 is PRHDT and CDR2 is FYEKMQ (reference sequence). The CDR3 covers 16 residues. CDR3 loop: CASSLTGGAVVTEAFF. The CDR3 nucleotides are TGTGCCAGCAGCCTTACAGGGGGCGCGGTAGTCACTGAAGCTTTCTTT.

The chain couples TRBV7-2 to TRBJ1-4; D is undetermined. Germline V gene data show CDR1 as SGHTA and CDR2 as FQGNSA. The CDR3 covers 15 residues. The V end lost 5 bases, the J end lost 5 bases, and 15 bases lay between the germline ends. This CDR3 reads CASSPRRSVNEKLFF. Here the CDR3 DNA reads TGTGCCAGCAGCCCCCGGAGATCTGTCAATGAAAAACTGTTTTTT.

The genes are TRBV28 and TRBJ2-7; TRBD1 agrees at 7 bases. CDR1 is MDHEN, CDR2 SYDVKM, per germline. CDR3 length equals 12 residues. V lost 5 bases, J lost 13 bases, and 11 bases stayed unmatched. The CDR3 DNA follows: TGTGCCAGCAGTATTATTGACAGGGATTTCTACTTC. Protein product: CASSIIDRDFYF.

V usage is TRBV12-5 and J usage is TRBJ1-1; D gene ambiguous. V lost 10 bases to trimming and J lost 0 bases, with 18 bases between them. The CDR3 spans 15 residues. Germline V gene data show CDR1 as LGHNT and CDR2 as FRNRAP. Here the CDR3 DNA reads TGTGCTACCCACCCGGAGACCGTGATGAACACTGAAGCTTTCTTT. It yields the protein CATHPETVMNTEAFF.

The chain links TRBV4-3 to TRBJ1-2; D is ambiguous. The germline V gene has CDR1 LGHNA and CDR2 YSLEER. The CDR3 is 15 residues long. Trimming pared 4 bases from V and 4 bases from J, leaving 16 bases between. CDR3 DNA: TGCGCCAGCAGCCCTCAGTTAGAGGGAGTCTATGGCTACACCTTC. Translation: CASSPQLEGVYGYTF.

V and J are TRBV10-3 and TRBJ2-1, with 10 bases matching TRBD1. J lost 10 bases, V lost 6 bases, and 9 bases had no gene match. The CDR3 is 14 residues long. CDR1 is ENHRY and CDR2 is SYGVKD in the germline V gene. CDR3 nucleotides: TGTGCCATCAGCTCGGGACAGGGGAGGGAGGAGCAGTTCTTC. The encoded protein is CAISSGQGREEQFF.

The chain recombines TRBV6-5 with TRBJ2-1; 7 nucleotides align to TRBD2. The junction had 13 bases not matched to a gene; V was cut back by 5 bases and J by 9 bases. The CDR3 consists of 15 residues. Germline V gene lookup returns CDR1 MNHEY and CDR2 SVGAGI. DNA for the CDR3: TGTGCCAGCAGTCCCCAACTAGCGAGTGGCAGTGAGCAGTTCTTC. Translated: CASSPQLASGSEQFF.